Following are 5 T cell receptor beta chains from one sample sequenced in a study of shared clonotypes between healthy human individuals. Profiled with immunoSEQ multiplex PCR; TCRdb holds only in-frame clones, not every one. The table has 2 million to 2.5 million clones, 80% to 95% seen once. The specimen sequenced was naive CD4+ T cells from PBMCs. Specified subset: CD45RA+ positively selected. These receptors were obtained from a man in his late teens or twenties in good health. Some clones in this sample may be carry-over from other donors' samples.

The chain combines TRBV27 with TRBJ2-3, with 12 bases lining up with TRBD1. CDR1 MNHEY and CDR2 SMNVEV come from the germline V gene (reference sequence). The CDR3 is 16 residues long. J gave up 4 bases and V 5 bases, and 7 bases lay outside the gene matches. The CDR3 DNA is TGTGCCAGCAGTCCCCGGGACAGGGGGCGGGCAGATACGCAGTATTTT. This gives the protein CASSPRDRGRADTQYF.

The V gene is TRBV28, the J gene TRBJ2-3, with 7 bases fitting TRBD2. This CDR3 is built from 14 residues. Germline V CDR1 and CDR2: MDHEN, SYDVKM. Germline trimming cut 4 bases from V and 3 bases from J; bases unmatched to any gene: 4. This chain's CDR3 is CASSSSSGTDTQYF. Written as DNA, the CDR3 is TGTGCCAGCAGTTCGAGTAGCGGGACAGATACGCAGTATTTT.

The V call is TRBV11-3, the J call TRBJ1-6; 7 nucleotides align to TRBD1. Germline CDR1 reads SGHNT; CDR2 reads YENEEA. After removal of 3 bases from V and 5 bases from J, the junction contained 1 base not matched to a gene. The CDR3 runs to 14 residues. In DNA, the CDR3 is TGTGCCAGCAGCTTTGGGACAGATAATTCACCCCTCCACTTT. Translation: CASSFGTDNSPLHF. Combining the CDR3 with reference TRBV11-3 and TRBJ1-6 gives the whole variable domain EAGVVQSPRYKIIEKKQPVAFWCNPISGHNTLYWYLQNLGQGPELLIRYENEEAVDDSQLPKDRFSAERLKGVDSTLKIQPAELGDSAVYLCASSFGTDNSPLHFGNGTRLTVT.

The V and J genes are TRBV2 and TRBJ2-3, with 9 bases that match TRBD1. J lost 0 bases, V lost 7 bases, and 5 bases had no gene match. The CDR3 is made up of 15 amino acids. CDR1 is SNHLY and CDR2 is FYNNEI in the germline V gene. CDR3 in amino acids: CASTGTGTSTDTQYF. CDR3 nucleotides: TGTGCCAGCACCGGGACAGGGACTAGCACAGATACGCAGTATTTT.

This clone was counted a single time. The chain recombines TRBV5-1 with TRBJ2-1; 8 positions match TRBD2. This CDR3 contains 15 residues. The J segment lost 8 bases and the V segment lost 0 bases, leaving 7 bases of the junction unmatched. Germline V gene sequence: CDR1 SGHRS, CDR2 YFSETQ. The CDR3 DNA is TGCGCCAGCAGCTTGGGGGTAGCGGGATCTCATGAGCAGTTCTTC. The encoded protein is CASSLGVAGSHEQFF.